The 9 T cell receptor beta chains reported below all come from one sample, sequenced in a study of OX40 agonist ivuxolimab in advanced cancers. The data were produced by immunoSEQ multiplex PCR, yet TCRdb's version contains in-frame clones alone and is incomplete. Found here are about 46,000 clones, around 86% of them singletons; the top ten hold over 9%. This material consisted of CD4+ or CD8+ T cells sorted from blood, taken in a trial of the OX40 agonist ivuxolimab. All receptors come from an adult with an advanced solid tumor such as melanoma, head and neck, liver or kidney cancer.

This clone has a handful of counts. V is TRBV28 and J is TRBJ2-1; 11 bases align to TRBD2. The length of the CDR3 is 16 residues. Germline V CDR1 and CDR2: MDHEN, SYDVKM. V shed 6 bases, J shed 5 bases, and the junction held 9 bases outside the gene matches. This chain's CDR3 is CASSRLTSGGNNEQFF. The CDR3 nucleotides are TGTGCCAGCAGCCGCCTTACTAGCGGGGGTAACAATGAGCAGTTCTTC. The whole variable domain, filled in from reference TRBV28 and TRBJ2-1, reads DVKVTQSSRYLVKRTGEKVFLECVQDMDHENMFWYRQDPGLGLRLIYFSYDVKMKEKGDIPEGYSVSREKKERFSLILESASTNQTSMYLCASSRLTSGGNNEQFFGPGTRLTVL.

The chain carries TRBV29-1 and TRBJ2-2; D is unclear. Germline lookup yields CDR1 SQVTM and CDR2 ANQGSEA. Trimming pared 0 bases from V and 6 bases from J, leaving 8 bases between. The CDR3 spans 13 residues. CDR3 nucleotides: TGCAGCGTTGAAGAAAGAGACGCCGGGGAGCTGTTTTTT. This encodes CSVEERDAGELFF.

J is TRBJ2-3 and V is TRBV21-1; no DNA check was done on the table's D call, TRBD2. TRBV21-1 has pseudogene status. CDR3 length: 15 residues. The CDR3 DNA sequence: TGTGCCAGCAGCAAAGGAGGAGCGAGCACAGATACGCAGTATTTT. Its protein is CASSKGGASTDTQYF.

A note on this clone: Other DNA sequences in the sample encode the same CDR3. J is TRBJ2-7 and V is TRBV5-1; D not certain. Germline-derived CDR1 and CDR2 are SGHRS and YFSETQ. This CDR3 contains 13 residues. Trimming shortened V by 2 bases and J by 5 bases, and 11 bases separated the two germline ends. CDR3 DNA: TGCGCCAGCAGCTTATCGGGTCGGAACGAGCAGTACTTC. This sequence encodes CASSLSGRNEQYF.

The chain couples TRBV5-1 to TRBJ2-4; TRBD2 might be the D (5 bases). The CDR3 is 15 residues long. V lost 4 bases and J lost 6, with 17 bases in between. Per germline, CDR1 SGHRS and CDR2 YFSETQ. CDR3 protein: CASSPALGVPNIQYF. CDR3 bases: TGCGCCAGCAGCCCAGCACTAGGAGTTCCAAACATTCAGTACTTC.

The gene calls are TRBV28 and TRBJ1-4; possible D gene TRBD1, 6 bases. Trimming took 5 bases from V and 7 from J, leaving 20 bases between them. The CDR3 is 16 residues long. Per germline, CDR1 MDHEN and CDR2 SYDVKM. In nucleotides, the CDR3 is TGTGCCAGCAGTCGCCCTGGGGGGGCACCTCGTGAAAAACTGTTTTTT. Translation gives CASSRPGGAPREKLFF.

The J gene is TRBJ2-7, the V gene TRBV4-1; 10 nucleotides match TRBD1. This CDR3 has 15 residues. V shed 2 bases and J 3 bases; nucleotides not matched to a gene: 4. Per germline, CDR1 MGHRA and CDR2 YSYEKL. The CDR3 region is CASSQPGQGIYEQYF. The CDR3 DNA sequence: TGCGCCAGCAGCCAACCGGGACAGGGGATCTACGAGCAGTACTTC.

The chain links TRBV15 to TRBJ2-1; D ambiguous. CDR1 is LNHNV and CDR2 is YYDKDF in the germline V gene (reference sequence). Trimming removed 3 bases at V and 4 bases at J, with 13 bases between. The CDR3 is 15 residues long. CDR3 in amino acids: CATSSRVPTYNEQFF. CDR3 sequence (DNA): TGTGCCACCAGCAGCAGAGTGCCTACTTACAATGAGCAGTTCTTC.

V gene TRBV5-4 combines with J gene TRBJ2-3; 13 bases line up with TRBD2. The CDR3 extends over 18 amino acids. Germline assignment: CDR1 SGHNT and CDR2 YYREEE (reference sequence). Trimming removed 5 bases from V and 3 bases from J; junction bases left unmatched: 12. The DNA for the CDR3 is TGTGCCAGCAGAGCAACTAGCGGGGGGGCCTTCAGTACAGATACGCAGTATTTT. Protein product: CASRATSGGAFSTDTQYF.